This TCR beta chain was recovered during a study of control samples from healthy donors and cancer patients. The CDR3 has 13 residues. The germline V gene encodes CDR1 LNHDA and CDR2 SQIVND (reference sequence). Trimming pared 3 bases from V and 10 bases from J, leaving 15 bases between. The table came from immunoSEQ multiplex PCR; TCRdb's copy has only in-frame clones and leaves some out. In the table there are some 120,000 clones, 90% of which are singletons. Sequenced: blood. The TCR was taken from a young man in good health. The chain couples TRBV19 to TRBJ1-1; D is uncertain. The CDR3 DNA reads TGTGCCAGTAGTATTACGGGGAGCTTCGGAGCTTTCTTT. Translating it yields CASSITGSFGAFF.